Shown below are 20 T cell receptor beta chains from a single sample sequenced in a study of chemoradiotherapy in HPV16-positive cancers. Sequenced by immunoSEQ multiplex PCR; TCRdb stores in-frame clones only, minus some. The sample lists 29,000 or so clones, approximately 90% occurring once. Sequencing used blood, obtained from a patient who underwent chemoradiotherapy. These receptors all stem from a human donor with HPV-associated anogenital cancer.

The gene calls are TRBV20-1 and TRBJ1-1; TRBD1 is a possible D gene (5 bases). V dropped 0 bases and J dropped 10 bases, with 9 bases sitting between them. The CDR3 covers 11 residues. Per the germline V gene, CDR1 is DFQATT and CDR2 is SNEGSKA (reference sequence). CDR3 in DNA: TGCAGTGCTAGAGACAGGGCAGCAGCTTTCTTT. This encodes CSARDRAAAFF.

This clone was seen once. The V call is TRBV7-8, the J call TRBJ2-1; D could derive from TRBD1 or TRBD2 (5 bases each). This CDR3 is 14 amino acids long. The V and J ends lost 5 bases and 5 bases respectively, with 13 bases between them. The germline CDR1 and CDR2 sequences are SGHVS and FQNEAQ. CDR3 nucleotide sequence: TGTGCCAGCAGCGCATCCGGGACCCACAATGAGCAGTTCTTC. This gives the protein CASSASGTHNEQFF.

The CDR3 nucleotides are TGTGCCAGCAGCTTAGGATACAGGGGAGAGACCCAGTACTTC. Encoded protein: CASSLGYRGETQYF. The rearrangement uses TRBV7-6 and TRBJ2-5; TRBD1 aligns across 7 bases. The junction had 3 bases not matched to a gene; V was cut back by 1 base and J by 4 bases. CDR1 is SGHVS and CDR2 is FNYEAQ in the germline V gene. This CDR3 has 14 amino acids.

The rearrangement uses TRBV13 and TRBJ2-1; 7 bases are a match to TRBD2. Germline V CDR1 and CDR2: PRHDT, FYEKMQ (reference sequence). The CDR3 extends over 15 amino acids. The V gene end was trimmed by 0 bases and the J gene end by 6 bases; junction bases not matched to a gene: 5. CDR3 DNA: TGTGCCAGCAGCTTAGGTCCTAGCGGAAGCAATGAGCAGTTCTTC. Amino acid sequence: CASSLGPSGSNEQFF.

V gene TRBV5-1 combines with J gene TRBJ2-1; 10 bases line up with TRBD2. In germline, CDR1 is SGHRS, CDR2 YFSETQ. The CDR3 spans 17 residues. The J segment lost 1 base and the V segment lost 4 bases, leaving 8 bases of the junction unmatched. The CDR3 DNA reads TGCGCCAGCAGCCCCCCGGCTAGCGGGAGTTCCTACAATGAGCAGTTCTTC. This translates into CASSPPASGSSYNEQFF.

Here the CDR3 reads CASSLVGFGKTQETQYF. The CDR3 coding sequence is TGTGCCAGCAGCTTAGTAGGGTTTGGGAAAACCCAAGAGACCCAGTACTTC. The genes are TRBV7-9 and TRBJ2-5; D gene unclear. Germline CDR1 and CDR2: SEHNR and FQNEAQ (reference sequence). V lost 1 base and J 1 base, leaving 16 bases between the germline ends. This CDR3 contains 17 residues.

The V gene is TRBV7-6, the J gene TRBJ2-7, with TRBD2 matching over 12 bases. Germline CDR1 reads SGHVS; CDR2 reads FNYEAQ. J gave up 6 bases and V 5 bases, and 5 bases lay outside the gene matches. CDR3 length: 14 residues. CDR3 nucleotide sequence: TGTGCCAGCAGCGGACTAGCGGGATGGGGCGAGCAGTACTTC. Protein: CASSGLAGWGEQYF.

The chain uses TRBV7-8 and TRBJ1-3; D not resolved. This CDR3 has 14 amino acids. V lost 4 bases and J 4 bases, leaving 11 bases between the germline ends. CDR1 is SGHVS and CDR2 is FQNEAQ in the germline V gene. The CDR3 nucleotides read TGTGCCAGCAGCTCCCCGGACTCGGGAAACACCATATATTTT. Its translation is CASSSPDSGNTIYF.

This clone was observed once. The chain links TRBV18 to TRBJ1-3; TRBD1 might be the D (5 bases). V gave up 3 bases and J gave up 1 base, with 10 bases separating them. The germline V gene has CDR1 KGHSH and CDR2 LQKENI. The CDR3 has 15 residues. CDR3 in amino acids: CASSPPWTSGNTIYF. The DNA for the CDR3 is TGTGCCAGCTCACCGCCGTGGACATCTGGAAACACCATATATTTT.

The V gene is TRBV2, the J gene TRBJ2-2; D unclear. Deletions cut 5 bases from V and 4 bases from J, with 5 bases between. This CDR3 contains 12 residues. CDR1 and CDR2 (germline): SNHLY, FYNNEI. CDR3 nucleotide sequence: TGTGCCAGCAGTTACAGCACCGGGGAGCTGTTTTTT. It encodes CASSYSTGELFF.

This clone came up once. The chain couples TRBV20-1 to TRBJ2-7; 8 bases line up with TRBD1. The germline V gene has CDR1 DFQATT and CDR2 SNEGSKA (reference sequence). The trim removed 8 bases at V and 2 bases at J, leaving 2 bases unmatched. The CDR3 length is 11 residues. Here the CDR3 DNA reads TGCAGTCCGGGACAGGCCTACGAGCAGTACTTC. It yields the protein CSPGQAYEQYF.

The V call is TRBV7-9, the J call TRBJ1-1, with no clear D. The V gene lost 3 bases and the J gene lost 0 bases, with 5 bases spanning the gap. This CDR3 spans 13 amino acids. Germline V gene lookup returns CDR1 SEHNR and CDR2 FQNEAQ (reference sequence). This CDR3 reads CASSFGLNTEAFF. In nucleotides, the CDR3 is TGTGCCAGCAGCTTTGGGTTGAACACTGAAGCTTTCTTT.

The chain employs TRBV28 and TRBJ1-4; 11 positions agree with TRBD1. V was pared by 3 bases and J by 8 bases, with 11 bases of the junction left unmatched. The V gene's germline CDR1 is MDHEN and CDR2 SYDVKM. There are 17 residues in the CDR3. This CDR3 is CASSFSGQGASGEKLFF. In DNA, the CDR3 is TGTGCCAGCAGTTTCAGCGGACAGGGGGCGTCAGGGGAAAAACTGTTTTTT. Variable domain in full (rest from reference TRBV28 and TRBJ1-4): DVKVTQSSRYLVKRTGEKVFLECVQDMDHENMFWYRQDPGLGLRLIYFSYDVKMKEKGDIPEGYSVSREKKERFSLILESASTNQTSMYLCASSFSGQGASGEKLFFGSGTQLSVL.

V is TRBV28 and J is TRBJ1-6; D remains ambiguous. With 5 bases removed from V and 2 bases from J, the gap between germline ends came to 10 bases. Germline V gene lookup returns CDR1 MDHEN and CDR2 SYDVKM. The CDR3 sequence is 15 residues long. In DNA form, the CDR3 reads TGTGCCAGCAGTCCTCCCCCCCCCTATAATTCACCCCTCCACTTT. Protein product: CASSPPPPYNSPLHF.

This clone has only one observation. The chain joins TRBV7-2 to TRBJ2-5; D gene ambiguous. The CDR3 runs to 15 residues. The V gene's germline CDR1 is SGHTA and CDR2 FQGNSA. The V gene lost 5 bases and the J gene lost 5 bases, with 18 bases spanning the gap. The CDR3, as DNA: TGTGCCAGCAGCCCACCGGAAAGGGTTCAGGAGACCCAGTACTTC. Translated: CASSPPERVQETQYF.

The CDR3: CAISDRVYEQYF. The DNA of the CDR3 is TGTGCCATCAGTGACAGGGTCTACGAGCAGTACTTC. The chain carries TRBV10-3 and TRBJ2-7, with D possibly matching TRBD1 (5 bases). The CDR3 is 12 residues long. Trimming took off 3 bases at V and 3 bases at J, with 6 bases between the two ends. Germline V gene data show CDR1 as ENHRY and CDR2 as SYGVKD.

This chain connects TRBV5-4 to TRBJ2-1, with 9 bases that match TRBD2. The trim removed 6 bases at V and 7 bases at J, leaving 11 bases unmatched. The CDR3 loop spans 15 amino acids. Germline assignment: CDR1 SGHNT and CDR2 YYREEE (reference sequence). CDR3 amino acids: CASMLSRGGLNEQFF. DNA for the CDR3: TGTGCCAGCATGTTGTCGCGGGGGGGCTTAAATGAGCAGTTCTTC.

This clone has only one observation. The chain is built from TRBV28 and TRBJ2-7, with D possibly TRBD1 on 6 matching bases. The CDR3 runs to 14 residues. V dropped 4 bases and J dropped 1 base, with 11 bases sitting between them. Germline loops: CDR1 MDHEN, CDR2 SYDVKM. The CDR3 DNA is TGTGCCAGCAGTTCAGGGGACACATCCTACGAGCAGTACTTC. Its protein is CASSSGDTSYEQYF. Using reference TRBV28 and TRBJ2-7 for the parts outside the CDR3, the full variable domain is DVKVTQSSRYLVKRTGEKVFLECVQDMDHENMFWYRQDPGLGLRLIYFSYDVKMKEKGDIPEGYSVSREKKERFSLILESASTNQTSMYLCASSSGDTSYEQYFGPGTRLTVT.

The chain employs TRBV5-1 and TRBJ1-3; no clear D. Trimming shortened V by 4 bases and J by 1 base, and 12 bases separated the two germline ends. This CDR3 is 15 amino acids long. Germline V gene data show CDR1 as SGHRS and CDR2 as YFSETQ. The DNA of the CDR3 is TGCGCCAGCAGCCTCAGGATGGGGTCTGGAAACACCATATATTTT. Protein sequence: CASSLRMGSGNTIYF.

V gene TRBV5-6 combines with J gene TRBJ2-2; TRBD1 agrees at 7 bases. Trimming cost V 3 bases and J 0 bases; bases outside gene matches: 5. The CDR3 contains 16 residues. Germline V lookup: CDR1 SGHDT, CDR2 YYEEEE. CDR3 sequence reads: CASSSQGQPNTGELFF. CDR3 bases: TGTGCCAGCAGCTCACAGGGACAGCCGAACACCGGGGAGCTGTTTTTT.